Sequencing of this TCR beta chain was carried out in a study of identical twins (dated by TCRdb to the mid-2010s). Notes on the research overall: To test whether fetal clonotypes persist, the study used deep sequencing on TCR alpha and beta repertoires from monozygotic twins, unrelated adults of various ages, and cord blood. To rule out contamination, replicate twin experiments were performed at different times with different library preparation protocols. Paper-wide results and their limitations: The excess sharing between twins in beta out-of-frame sequences was weaker because fewer shared sequences reduced the signal-to-noise ratio. Abundant cord blood beta clonotypes had fewer insertions, young adult naive repertoires showed a similar but weaker trend, and memory repertoires showed no such trend. Out-of-frame TCR alpha sharing in monozygotic twins was systematically underestimated by recombination models, whereas sharing between unrelated individuals was in agreement with the recombination models. Zero-insertion analyses could be partly confounded by invariant T cells such as MAIT and iNKT, although diverse VJ usage argued against such confounding for most clonotypes. Because the same donors could not be followed over many years, the conclusions depended on cross-sectional statistical analysis. Compared with coincidental sharing between unrelated individuals, an excess of low generation-probability sequences was observed among out-of-frame TCR alpha sequences shared between twins.

Every donor in the study was a healthy Caucasian. The twin cohort consisted of three pairs of female monozygotic twins, all aged roughly 18 to 30 years. CD4+ and CD8+ T cell populations were isolated with positive isolation kits from Invitrogen. As to this clonotype: What this receptor recognizes is not known. No much larger clone exists at a distance of one base, and base qualities are not known.

V gives up 2 bases and J gives up 0 bases, and the segment between their germline ends measures 10 bases. The germline V gene yields MNHEY for CDR1 and SVGAGI for CDR2. From its cysteine to its phenylalanine, the CDR3 spans 15 amino acids. The sequence is cut down to CDR3 DNA, 45 bases in frame from base 1. Library construction relied on 5' RACE. TCRdb records Illumina HiSeq 2000 as the sequencer. Template switching introduced a universal primer binding site; the final cDNA contained a unique molecular identifier, enabling accurate counting of TCR cDNA molecules. First-strand cDNA for TCR alpha and beta chains was synthesized from specific primers in the conserved constant-segment region. To control for contamination, each cDNA library was double barcoded with a SMART-Mk sample barcode plus Illumina barcodes. TruSeq adapter sequences and Illumina sample barcodes were added in two successive PCR steps. The Illumina HiSeq platform was used with custom primers to sequence TCR alpha and beta cDNA libraries. Per the original workflow: Raw reads were processed with MiGEC to extract unique molecular identifiers, and MiXCR was used to determine CDR3 positions. For each individual, recombination models were inferred using an EM algorithm with the repgenHMM and IGoR tools. Shared clonotype analysis was performed with the tcR package in R, normalizing sharing by the product of cloneset sizes. To study raw recombination without the effects of thymic and clonal selection, out-of-frame nonproductive sequences were analyzed. Using fastp trimming at Q25 and MiXCR clonotype assembly, TCRdb reanalyzed the public sequencing data and kept in-frame beta chains. Each entry merges the rows of one CDR3 protein and shows their most common DNA and genes. Clone size and V and J calls follow TCRdb, not the original study. The sample table contains approximately 500,000 distinct CDR3 sequences; only one count was recorded for 24% of them. The ten largest clones capture approximately 2.9% of the sample.

The same specimen was also included in a second study, on T cells expressing NK-cell markers. The second paper further reports: In sorted CD3+CD56+NKG2C+, CD3+CD56+NKG2C- and CD3+CD56-NKG2C+ T-cell subsets from about 8 donors, TCR beta-chain repertoires were profiled. Among the eight sequenced donors, seven were HCMV-seropositive and one was HCMV-seronegative. To restrict sorting to alphabetaTCR-expressing T cells, an anti-gammadeltaTCR antibody was added in several experiments. In a handful of donors, the dominant CD3+CD56+NKG2C+ clonotypes were found to rank among the top 10 CD8+ clonotypes and to make up about 1.0-7.5% of CD8+ T cells. Those dominant clonotypes were again the most abundant among CD3+CD56-NKG2C+ cells in a few donors, at roughly 28.3-60.1%. It remained unclear whether the expanded NKG2C-expressing T cell clones were specific for HCMV antigens. Randomly selected healthy volunteers, three men and five women, were used as the eight sequenced donors. A commercial ELISA kit detecting HCMV-specific IgG in serum was used to determine HCMV serostatus. MIGEC was used to demultiplex reads and group reads by UMI, and MiTCR was used to assemble and quantify clonotypes. To remove erroneous sequences, TCR cDNA sequences were retained only when supported by two or more reads. The tcR package was used for downstream repertoire analysis, and clonotypes were matched between fractions using CDR3 nucleotide sequence together with V segment. VDJmatch was used to annotate antigen specificity against VDJdb, with one amino acid substitution in CDR3 allowed.

The sample comprised CD4+ T cells sorted from blood. The clonotype originates from a woman younger than 35 in good health. The chain uses TRBV6-5 and TRBJ1-1; the D segment cannot be called with confidence. DNA sequence: TGTGCCAGCAGTTACGATGTAAAGATGAACACTGAAGCTTTCTTT. It specifies CASSYDVKMNTEAFF.